The 26 T cell receptor beta chains below all came from one sample that was sequenced in a study of T cell responses to AZD1222 COVID-19 vaccine. Assay used: immunoSEQ multiplex PCR; TCRdb lists only in-frame clones, some missing. There are 85,000 to 90,000 clones in the sample; around 90% occur only once, and 10% lies in the top ten. The sequenced sample was peripheral blood, obtained on day 0 of MenACWY control vaccination. The source of these receptors is an adult in good health.

The rearrangement links TRBV7-2 to TRBJ1-6; the match to TRBD1 covers 9 bases. Germline trimming cut 2 bases from V and 7 bases from J; bases unmatched to any gene: 6. This CDR3 comprises 16 residues. Germline CDR1 SGHTA, CDR2 FQGNSA. CDR3 residues: CASSLQTGTGNSPLHF. The CDR3 DNA follows: TGTGCCAGCAGCTTACAAACCGGGACAGGGAATTCACCCCTCCACTTT.

This rearrangement joins TRBV14 to TRBJ2-1; 10 bases fit TRBD2. Trimming removed 1 base from V and 3 bases from J; junction bases left unmatched: 12. The CDR3 runs to 19 residues. Germline CDR1 and CDR2: SGHDN and FVKESK. In DNA, the CDR3 is TGTGCCAGCAGCCAAGTGGTTAGCGGGGGGAATAAACTCTACAATGAGCAGTTCTTC. Its protein product is CASSQVVSGGNKLYNEQFF.

This chain uses TRBV28 with TRBJ1-1; TRBD1 is a possible D gene (5 bases). The germline gives CDR1 MDHEN, CDR2 SYDVKM. The CDR3 is made up of 15 amino acids. Trimming stripped 6 bases from V and 1 base from J, with 15 bases between. The DNA for the CDR3 is TGTGCCAGCAGCTCTTCCGGGACGCCGAACACTGAAGCTTTCTTT. Its protein is CASSSSGTPNTEAFF.

This sequence joins TRBV20-1 and TRBJ2-1, with D perhaps matching TRBD2 (5 bases). In germline, CDR1 is DFQATT, CDR2 SNEGSKA (reference sequence). The CDR3 consists of 11 residues. Trimming shortened V by 1 base and J by 9 bases, and 7 bases separated the two germline ends. The CDR3 coding sequence is TGCAGTGCTAGAGGAGGGATTGAGCAGTTCTTC. Protein product: CSARGGIEQFF.

The count of this clone is one. The CDR3 DNA follows: TGCAGCGTTGGTCTGGGGTTAGGATACTTGAACACTGAAGCTTTCTTT. This translates into CSVGLGLGYLNTEAFF. This chain joins TRBV29-1 and TRBJ1-1; D is ambiguous. Trimming took 4 bases from V and 0 from J, leaving 18 bases between them. Per the germline V gene, CDR1 is SQVTM and CDR2 is ANQGSEA. This CDR3 contains 16 residues.

V and J are TRBV9 and TRBJ1-1, with 7 nucleotides matching TRBD1. J gave up 1 base and V 0 bases, and 6 bases lay outside the gene matches. This CDR3 has 16 amino acids. Germline-derived CDR1 and CDR2 are SGDLS and YYNGEE. CDR3 sequence: CASSVGQGVRNTEAFF. In DNA, the CDR3 is TGTGCCAGCAGCGTAGGACAGGGAGTTCGGAACACTGAAGCTTTCTTT.

This clone was observed many times. The V call is TRBV12-5, the J call TRBJ1-5, with 10 bases fitting TRBD1. J gave up 5 bases and V 5 bases, and 9 bases lay outside the gene matches. CDR1 is LGHNT and CDR2 is FRNRAP in the germline V gene. The CDR3 spans 16 residues. The DNA for the CDR3 is TGTGCTAGTGGTCTAGCCGGGACAGGGGACGATCAGCCCCAGCATTTT. It is translated as CASGLAGTGDDQPQHF.

The sample holds a few counts of this clone. The chain has TRBV4-3 and TRBJ1-1; 7 nucleotides align to TRBD1. The V gene's germline CDR1 is LGHNA and CDR2 YSLEER. The CDR3 is made up of 16 amino acids. V shed 2 bases, J shed 7 bases, and the junction held 13 bases outside the gene matches. The CDR3 is CASSQILGTASGEAFF. CDR3 DNA sequence: TGCGCCAGCAGCCAAATTTTGGGGACAGCCTCTGGTGAAGCTTTCTTT.

The chain carries TRBV2 and TRBJ1-6; D not certain. Germline CDR1 and CDR2: SNHLY and FYNNEI. The V gene lost 4 bases and the J gene lost 0 bases, with 7 bases spanning the gap. This CDR3 comprises 15 residues. CDR3 DNA: TGTGCCAGCAGTGCGGAGAGCTCCTATAATTCACCCCTCCACTTT. Amino acid sequence: CASSAESSYNSPLHF.

The chain links TRBV2 to TRBJ2-2; no firm D call. The germline gives CDR1 SNHLY, CDR2 FYNNEI. V was trimmed by 4 bases and J by 1 base, leaving 7 bases between them. This CDR3 comprises 14 residues. The DNA of the CDR3 is TGTGCCAGCAGTGTTTGGGGGAACACCGGGGAGCTGTTTTTT. The encoded protein is CASSVWGNTGELFF. The full variable domain, in which reference TRBV2 and TRBJ2-2 provide the parts outside the CDR3, is EPEVTQTPSHQVTQMGQEVILRCVPISNHLYFYWYRQILGQKVEFLVSFYNNEISEKSEIFDDQFSVERPDGSNFTLKIRSTKLEDSAMYFCASSVWGNTGELFFGEGSRLTVL.

V gene TRBV30 combines with J gene TRBJ1-2, with D possibly matching TRBD1 (5 bases). Germline CDR1 reads GTSNPN; CDR2 reads SVGIG (reference sequence). The CDR3 sequence is 10 residues long. The V gene lost 6 bases and the J gene lost 10 bases, with 12 bases spanning the gap. CDR3 amino acids: CACATGVYTF. The CDR3 coding sequence is TGTGCCTGCGCGACGGGGGTCTACACCTTC.

V and J are TRBV6-6 and TRBJ1-2; D is unresolved. V gave up 4 bases and J gave up 8 bases, with 14 bases separating them. Germline CDR1 and CDR2: MNHNY and SVGAGI (reference sequence). This CDR3 region has 13 residues. The CDR3 coding sequence is TGTGCCAGCAGTTCGAATGGCGACCGCGGCTACACCTTC. Residues: CASSSNGDRGYTF.

Worth noting for this clone: This specimen includes other DNA sequences encoding the same CDR3. This chain uses TRBV18 with TRBJ1-1, with a tentative D call TRBD1 (6 bases). CDR1 and CDR2 (germline): KGHSH, LQKENI. V gave up 3 bases and J gave up 4 bases, with 9 bases separating them. CDR3 length: 13 amino acids. CDR3 amino acids: CASSPEGGTEAFF. The CDR3 nucleotides are TGTGCCAGCTCACCCGAAGGGGGCACTGAAGCTTTCTTT.

V is TRBV7-6 and J is TRBJ1-6; unclear D gene. The germline CDR1 and CDR2 sequences are SGHVS and FNYEAQ. The CDR3 has 14 amino acids. The V end lost 6 bases, the J end lost 5 bases, and 11 bases lay between the germline ends. CDR3 sequence: CASREGRNNSPLHF. The CDR3 bases are TGTGCCAGCAGAGAGGGAAGGAATAATTCACCCCTCCACTTT.

The chain uses TRBV10-3 and TRBJ2-1, with unresolved D. Germline CDR1 and CDR2: ENHRY and SYGVKD. V dropped 6 bases and J dropped 7 bases, with 10 bases sitting between them. The CDR3 spans 12 residues. CDR3 residues: CAIRTLENEQFF. The DNA for the CDR3 is TGTGCCATCAGGACGCTAGAGAATGAGCAGTTCTTC.

The chain uses TRBV29-1 and TRBJ1-1, with 9 nucleotides matching TRBD1. The CDR3 runs 13 residues. CDR1 SQVTM and CDR2 ANQGSEA come from the germline V gene. V shed 4 bases, J shed 4 bases, and the junction held 4 bases outside the gene matches. The CDR3 reads CSVASTGGTEAFF. CDR3 nucleotides: TGCAGCGTTGCTTCGACAGGGGGCACTGAAGCTTTCTTT.

The gene calls are TRBV3-1 (or the pseudogene TRBV3-2) and TRBJ2-2; D gene uncertain. The V end was cut by 6 bases, the J end by 8 bases, with 16 bases between. Germline-derived CDR1 and CDR2 are LGHDT and YNNKEL (reference sequence). The CDR3 loop spans 14 amino acids. The CDR3 DNA reads as TGTGCCAGCAGTTTCGGACGGCTCGGTGGGGAGCTGTTTTTT. Its translation is CASSFGRLGGELFF.

The V and J genes are TRBV5-6 and TRBJ2-2; D is tentatively TRBD1 or TRBD2 (5 bases each). V lost 3 bases to trimming and J lost 5 bases, with 17 bases between them. Looked up from germline, CDR1 is SGHDT and CDR2 is YYEEEE. The CDR3 sequence is 16 residues long. The DNA for the CDR3 is TGTGCCAGCAGCTCCAGGGACCTGGGCTTTACCGGGGAGCTGTTTTTT. It codes for CASSSRDLGFTGELFF.

The chain carries TRBV5-8 and TRBJ1-1; D is unclear. From germline, CDR1 is SGHTS and CDR2 YDEGEE. V dropped 4 bases and J dropped 8 bases, with 12 bases sitting between them. CDR3 length: 12 residues. CDR3 sequence (DNA): TGTGCCAGCAGCGTCCCCCGGCAGGAAGCTTTCTTT. Encoded protein: CASSVPRQEAFF.

The chain joins TRBV7-2 to TRBJ2-2; tentatively, D is TRBD1 (6 bases). The CDR3 totals 14 residues. The germline V gene has CDR1 SGHTA and CDR2 FQGNSA. V lost 6 bases and J 1 base, leaving 9 bases between the germline ends. The CDR3 bases are TGTGCCAGCAGACTGGACAGGAACACCGGGGAGCTGTTTTTT. Translating it yields CASRLDRNTGELFF.

DNA for the CDR3: TGCGCCAGCAGCTTGGTGACAGGGGCTAACTATGGCTACACCTTC. It encodes CASSLVTGANYGYTF. The chain joins TRBV5-1 to TRBJ1-2; 8 bases line up with TRBD1. Germline V gene data show CDR1 as SGHRS and CDR2 as YFSETQ. This CDR3 region has 15 residues. V lost 0 bases to trimming and J lost 0 bases; unmatched junction nucleotides: 1.

This chain links TRBV7-9 with TRBJ2-3, with 9 nucleotides matching TRBD1. The germline CDR1 and CDR2 sequences are SEHNR and FQNEAQ (reference sequence). V was clipped by 4 bases and J by 6 bases; unmatched bases: 8. CDR3 length equals 15 residues. The DNA for the CDR3 is TGTGCCAGCAGCTACTATGGACAGGGGTTGGATACGCAGTATTTT. Translation gives CASSYYGQGLDTQYF.

This clone was found once. The V and J genes are TRBV5-1 and TRBJ2-5; TRBD2 agrees at 13 bases. Germline loops: CDR1 SGHRS, CDR2 YFSETQ. This CDR3 is 16 amino acids long. V was pared by 4 bases and J by 7 bases, with 10 bases of the junction left unmatched. Here the CDR3 DNA reads TGCGCCAGCAGCCAGACTAGCGGGGGGCCGTCGGGGACCCAGTACTTC. It encodes CASSQTSGGPSGTQYF.

In regard to this clone: A read error may account for a junction end that differs from germline. The V gene is TRBV5-4, the J gene TRBJ2-5; 10 bases fit TRBD2. The germline V gene has CDR1 SGHNT and CDR2 YYREEE (reference sequence). The CDR3 consists of 14 residues. The CDR3 DNA reads TGTGCCAGCAGCTTGCCCGGACTAGCGGCAAGCTGGGACTTC. Its protein product is CASSLPGLAASWDF.

V is TRBV13 and J is TRBJ2-1; 10 positions match TRBD1. The CDR3 is made up of 16 amino acids. Germline CDR1 reads PRHDT; CDR2 reads FYEKMQ (reference sequence). V was pared by 5 bases and J by 2 bases, with 6 bases of the junction left unmatched. CDR3 coding DNA: TGTGCCAGCAGCCCGCGGGGGACAGGGGCCTACAATGAGCAGTTCTTC. Encoded protein: CASSPRGTGAYNEQFF.

V is TRBV2 and J is TRBJ2-3, with TRBD1 identical over 8 bases. This CDR3 is built from 14 residues. V dropped 6 bases and J dropped 5; count of bases not matched to a gene: 7. Germline V CDR1 and CDR2: SNHLY, FYNNEI. The CDR3 coding sequence is TGTGCCAGCAGAGGCGGACAGGGCGTAGATACGCAGTATTTT. Translated: CASRGGQGVDTQYF.